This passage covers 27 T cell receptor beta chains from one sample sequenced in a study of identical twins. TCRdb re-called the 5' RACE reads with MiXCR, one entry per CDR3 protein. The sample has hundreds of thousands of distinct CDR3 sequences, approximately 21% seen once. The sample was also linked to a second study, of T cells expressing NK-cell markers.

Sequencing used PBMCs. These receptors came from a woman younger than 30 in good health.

The CDR3 sequence: CASKSSNQPQHF. CDR3 nucleotide sequence: TGTGCCAGCAAGAGTAGCAATCAGCCCCAGCATTTT. This chain uses TRBV12-3 or TRBV12-4 with TRBJ1-5, with D hard to call. V lost 7 bases, J lost 0 bases, and 4 bases lay in between. The CDR3 loop spans 12 amino acids.

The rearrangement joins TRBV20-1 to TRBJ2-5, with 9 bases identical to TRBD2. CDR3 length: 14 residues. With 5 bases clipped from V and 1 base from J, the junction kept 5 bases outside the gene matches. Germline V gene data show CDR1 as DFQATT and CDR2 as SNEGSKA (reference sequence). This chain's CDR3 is CSASGTSIQETQYF. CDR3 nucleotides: TGCAGTGCTTCCGGGACTAGCATCCAAGAGACCCAGTACTTC.

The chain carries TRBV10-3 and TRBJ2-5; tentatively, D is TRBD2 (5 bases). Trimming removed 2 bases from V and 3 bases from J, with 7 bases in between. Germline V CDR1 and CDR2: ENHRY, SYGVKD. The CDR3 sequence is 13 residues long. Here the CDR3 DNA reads TGTGCCATCAGTGAGCGGCGGGAAGAGACCCAGTACTTC. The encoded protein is CAISERREETQYF.

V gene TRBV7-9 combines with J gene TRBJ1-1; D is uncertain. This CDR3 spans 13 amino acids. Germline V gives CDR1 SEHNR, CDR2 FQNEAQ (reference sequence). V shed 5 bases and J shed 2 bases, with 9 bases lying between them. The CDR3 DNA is TGTGCCAGCAGCGCCGCCAGCAACACTGAAGCTTTCTTT. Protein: CASSAASNTEAFF.

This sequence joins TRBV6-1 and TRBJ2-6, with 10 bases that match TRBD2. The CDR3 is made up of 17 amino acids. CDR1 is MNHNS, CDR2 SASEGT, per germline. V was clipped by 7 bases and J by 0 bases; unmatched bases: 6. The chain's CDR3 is CASTNIAGGSGANVLTF. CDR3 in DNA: TGTGCCAGCACGAATATAGCGGGAGGCTCTGGGGCCAACGTCCTGACTTTC.

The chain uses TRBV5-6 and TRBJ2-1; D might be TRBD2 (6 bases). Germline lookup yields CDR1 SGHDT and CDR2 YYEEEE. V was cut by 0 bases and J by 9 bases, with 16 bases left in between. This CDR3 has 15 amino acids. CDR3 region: CASSLGPGGVGEQFF. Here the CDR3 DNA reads TGTGCCAGCAGCTTGGGCCCAGGAGGGGTAGGTGAGCAGTTCTTC.

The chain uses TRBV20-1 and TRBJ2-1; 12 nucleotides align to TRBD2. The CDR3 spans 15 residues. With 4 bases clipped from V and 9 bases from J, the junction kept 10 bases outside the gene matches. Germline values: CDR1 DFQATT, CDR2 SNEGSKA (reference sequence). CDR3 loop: CSAMSSGGAGGEQFF. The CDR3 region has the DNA TGCAGTGCTATGTCTAGCGGGGGGGCCGGTGGTGAGCAGTTCTTC.

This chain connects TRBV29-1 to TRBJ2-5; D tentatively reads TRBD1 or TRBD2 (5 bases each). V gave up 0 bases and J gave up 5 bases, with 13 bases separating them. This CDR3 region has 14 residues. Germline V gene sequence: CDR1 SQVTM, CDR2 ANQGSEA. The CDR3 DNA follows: TGCAGCGTTGAAGATCCGACAGAGCGGGAGACCCAGTACTTC. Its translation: CSVEDPTERETQYF.

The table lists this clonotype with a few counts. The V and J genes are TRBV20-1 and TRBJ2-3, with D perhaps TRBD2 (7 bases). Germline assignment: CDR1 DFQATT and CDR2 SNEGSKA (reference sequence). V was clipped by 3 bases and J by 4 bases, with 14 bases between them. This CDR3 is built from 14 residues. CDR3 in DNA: TGCAGTGCTAGTAAGGGGGGGGCCGCAGATACGCAGTATTTT. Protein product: CSASKGGAADTQYF.

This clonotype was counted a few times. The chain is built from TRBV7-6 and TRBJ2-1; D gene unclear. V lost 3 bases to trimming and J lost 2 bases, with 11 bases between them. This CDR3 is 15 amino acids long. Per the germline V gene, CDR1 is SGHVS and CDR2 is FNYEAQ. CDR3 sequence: CASSLLQGPYNEQFF. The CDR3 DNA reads TGTGCCAGCAGCTTGCTTCAAGGACCCTACAATGAGCAGTTCTTC.

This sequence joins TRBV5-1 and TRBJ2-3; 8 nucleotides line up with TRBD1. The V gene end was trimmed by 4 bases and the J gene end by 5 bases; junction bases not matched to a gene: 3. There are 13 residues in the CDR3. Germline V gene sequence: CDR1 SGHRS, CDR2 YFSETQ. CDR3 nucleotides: TGCGCCAGCAGCGGTGACAGGGGAGATACGCAGTATTTT. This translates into CASSGDRGDTQYF.

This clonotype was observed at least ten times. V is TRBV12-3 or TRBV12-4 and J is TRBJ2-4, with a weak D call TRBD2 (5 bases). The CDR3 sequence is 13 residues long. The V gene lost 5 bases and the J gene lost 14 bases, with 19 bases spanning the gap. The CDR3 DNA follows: TGTGCCAGCAGTCTGGATTCTAGGACTGTAAAGTACTTC. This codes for CASSLDSRTVKYF.

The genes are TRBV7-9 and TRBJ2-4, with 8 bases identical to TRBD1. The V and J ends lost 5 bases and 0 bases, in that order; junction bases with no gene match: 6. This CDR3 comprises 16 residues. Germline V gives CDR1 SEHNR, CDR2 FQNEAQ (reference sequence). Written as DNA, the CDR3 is TGTGCCAGCAGCGTATCAGGGGGCCTAGCCAAAAACATTCAGTACTTC. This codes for CASSVSGGLAKNIQYF.

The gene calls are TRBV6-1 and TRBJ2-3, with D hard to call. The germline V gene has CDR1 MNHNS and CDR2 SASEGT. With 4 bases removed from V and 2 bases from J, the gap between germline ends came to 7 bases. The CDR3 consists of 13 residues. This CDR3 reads CASSGGDTDTQYF. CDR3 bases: TGTGCCAGCAGTGGCGGAGACACAGATACGCAGTATTTT.

CDR3 residues: CSVRRQGSFDEQYF. CDR3 bases: TGCAGCGTACGAAGGCAGGGTAGTTTCGACGAGCAGTACTTC. The V gene is TRBV29-1, the J gene TRBJ2-7, with a weak D call TRBD1 (5 bases). The V end lost 6 bases, the J end lost 5 bases, and 20 bases lay between the germline ends. The CDR3 totals 14 residues. Germline CDR1 and CDR2: SQVTM and ANQGSEA.

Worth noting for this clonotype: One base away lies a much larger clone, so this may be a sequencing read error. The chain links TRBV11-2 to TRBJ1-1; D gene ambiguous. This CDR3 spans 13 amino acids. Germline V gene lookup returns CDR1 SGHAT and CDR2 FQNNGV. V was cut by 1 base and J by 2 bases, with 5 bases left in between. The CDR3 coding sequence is TGTGCCAGCAGCTTAGCCATTAACACTGAAGCTTTCTTT. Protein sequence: CASSLAINTEAFF.

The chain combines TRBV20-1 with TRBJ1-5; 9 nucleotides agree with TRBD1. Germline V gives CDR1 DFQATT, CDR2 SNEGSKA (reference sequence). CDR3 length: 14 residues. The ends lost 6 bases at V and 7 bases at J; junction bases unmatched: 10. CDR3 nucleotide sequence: TGCAGTGCCACACAGGGGGCAGGTAGGCAGCCCCAGCATTTT. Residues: CSATQGAGRQPQHF.

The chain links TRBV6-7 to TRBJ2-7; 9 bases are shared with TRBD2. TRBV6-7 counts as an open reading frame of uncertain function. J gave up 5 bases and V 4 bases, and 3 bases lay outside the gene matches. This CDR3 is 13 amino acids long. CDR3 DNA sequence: TGTGCCAGCAGTTCGACTAGCGGTCACGAGCAGTACTTC. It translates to CASSSTSGHEQYF.

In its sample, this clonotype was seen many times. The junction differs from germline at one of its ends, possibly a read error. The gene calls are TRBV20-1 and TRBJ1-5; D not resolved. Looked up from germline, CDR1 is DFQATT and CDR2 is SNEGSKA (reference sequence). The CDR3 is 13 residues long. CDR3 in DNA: TGCAGTGTTAGAGTAGGGATGGGTCAGCCCCAGCATTTT. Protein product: CSVRVGMGQPQHF.

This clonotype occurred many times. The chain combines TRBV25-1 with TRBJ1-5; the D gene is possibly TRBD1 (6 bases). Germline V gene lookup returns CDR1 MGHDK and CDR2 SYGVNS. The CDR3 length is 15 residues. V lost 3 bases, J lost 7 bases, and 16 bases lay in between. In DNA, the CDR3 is TGTGCCAGCAGTGAGGGTTCGGGGGCGAGCCAGCCCCAGCATTTT. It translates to CASSEGSGASQPQHF.

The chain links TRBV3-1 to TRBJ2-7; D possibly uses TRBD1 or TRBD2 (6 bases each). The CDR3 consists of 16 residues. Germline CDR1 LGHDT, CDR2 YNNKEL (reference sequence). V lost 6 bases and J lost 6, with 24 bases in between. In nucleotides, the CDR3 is TGTGCCAGCAGTCCCGGGCCTGGAGGGGGAGATCGCGAGCAGTACTTC. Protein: CASSPGPGGGDREQYF.

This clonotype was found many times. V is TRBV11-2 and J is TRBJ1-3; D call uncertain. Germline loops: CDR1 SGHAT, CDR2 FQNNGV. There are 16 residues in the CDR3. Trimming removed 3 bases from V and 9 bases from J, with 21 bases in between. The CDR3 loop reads CASSFSGTSSRGTIYF. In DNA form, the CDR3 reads TGTGCCAGCAGCTTTTCGGGAACGTCTTCCCGAGGCACCATATATTTT.

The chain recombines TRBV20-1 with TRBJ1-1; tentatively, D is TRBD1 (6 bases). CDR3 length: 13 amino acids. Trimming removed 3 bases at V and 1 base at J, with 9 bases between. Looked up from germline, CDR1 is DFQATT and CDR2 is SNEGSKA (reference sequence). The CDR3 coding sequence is TGCAGTGCTAGGACGACAGGGAACACTGAAGCTTTCTTT. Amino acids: CSARTTGNTEAFF.

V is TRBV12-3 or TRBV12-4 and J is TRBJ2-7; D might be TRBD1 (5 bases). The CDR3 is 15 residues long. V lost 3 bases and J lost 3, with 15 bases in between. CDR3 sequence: CASSFGQGSIYEQYF. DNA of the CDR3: TGTGCCAGCAGTTTTGGGCAGGGTTCTATCTACGAGCAGTACTTC.

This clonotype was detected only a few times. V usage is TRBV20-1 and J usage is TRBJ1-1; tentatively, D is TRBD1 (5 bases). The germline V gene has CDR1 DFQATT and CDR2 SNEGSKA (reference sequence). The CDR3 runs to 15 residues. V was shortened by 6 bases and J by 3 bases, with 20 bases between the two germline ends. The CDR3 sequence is CSASFRQGSDTEAFF. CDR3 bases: TGCAGTGCCAGCTTCCGGCAGGGATCGGACACTGAAGCTTTCTTT.

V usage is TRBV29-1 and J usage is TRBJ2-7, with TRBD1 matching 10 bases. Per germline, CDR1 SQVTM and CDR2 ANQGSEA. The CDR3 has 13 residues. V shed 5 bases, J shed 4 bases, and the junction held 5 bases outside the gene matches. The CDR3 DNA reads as TGCAGCGTTCTGGACAGGGGGTATTACGAGCAGTACTTC. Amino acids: CSVLDRGYYEQYF.

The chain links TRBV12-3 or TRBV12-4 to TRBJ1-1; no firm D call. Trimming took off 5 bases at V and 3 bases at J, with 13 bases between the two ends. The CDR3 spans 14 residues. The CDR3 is CASSPTAGHTEAFF. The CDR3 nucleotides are TGTGCCAGCAGTCCTACTGCAGGACACACTGAAGCTTTCTTT.